This T cell receptor (beta chain) was observed in a study of T cell repertoires in aging, cancer and after chemotherapy. Rearranged V-D-J TRB sequences were amplified with a mixed TRB-A/B primer pool. TCRdb analysed the multiplex PCR reads with MiXCR anew, one entry per CDR3 protein. The sample lists fewer than 7,500 distinct CDR3 sequences; about two fifths were seen once. TCR beta rearrangements were amplified from peripheral blood genomic DNA. The CDR3 contains 16 residues. Trimming took 3 bases from V and 6 from J; bases not matched to a gene: 12. Germline V gene sequence: CDR1 SEHNR, CDR2 FQNEAQ (reference sequence). Study observations and caveats: No conclusions about immunological memory after chemotherapy can be drawn from the repertoire data.

Comments on this clonotype: Its antigen is still unknown.

This chain uses TRBV7-9 with TRBJ2-5; 8 nucleotides agree with TRBD2. Material for sequencing was blood. This clonotype was obtained from a human donor in good health. The CDR3 protein is CASSFGSGVTKKTQYF. The CDR3 region has the DNA TGTGCCAGCAGCTTTGGTAGCGGGGTGACAAAAAAGACCCAGTACTTC.